Listed below are T cell receptor beta chains from one sample, sequenced in a study of blood T cell repertoires in COVID-19. The data were produced by immunoSEQ multiplex PCR, yet TCRdb's version contains in-frame clones alone and is incomplete. The sample shows hundreds of thousands of clones, 65% to 90% of them seen only once. Source material: peripheral blood. The origin of the receptors is a woman over 75 with active or convalescent COVID-19. The CDR3 runs from the conserved cysteine through the conserved F or W. D genes are given only for firm matches. A clone size is listed for some rows: how often the clone was seen (once, few, many), or a class if it is expanded.

V gene,clone size,J gene,D gene,CDR3 length,CDR3 DNA,CDR3 protein
TRBV5-4,few,TRBJ1-2,TRBD1,13,TGTGCCAGCAGCTGGGACAGGGGATATGGCTACACCTTC,CASSWDRGYGYTF
TRBV19,-,TRBJ1-5,-,13,TGTGCCAGTAGTCCAACAGAGATTCAGCCCCAGCATTTT,CASSPTEIQPQHF
TRBV28,-,TRBJ1-1,TRBD1,15,TGTGCCAGCAGCTTGACAGGGCAGGGAAACACTGAAGCTTTCTTT,CASSLTGQGNTEAFF
TRBV28,-,TRBJ2-1,TRBD2,16,TGTGCCAGCAGTGCTACGGGACTAGCGGGGCTAAATGAGCAGTTCTTC,CASSATGLAGLNEQFF
TRBV19,-,TRBJ2-2,-,16,TGTGCCAGTAGTAATTGGCAGGGGCTGAACACCGGGGAGCTGTTTTTT,CASSNWQGLNTGELFF
TRBV5-4,-,TRBJ2-5,TRBD1,13,TGTGCCAGCAGCTTGGAACAGGGGGAGACCCAGTACTTC,CASSLEQGETQYF
TRBV29-1,-,TRBJ2-7,-,14,TGCAGCGTTGAAGAGGGCCAGGGGTTCAACGAGCAGTACTTC,CSVEEGQGFNEQYF
TRBV27,-,TRBJ2-3,TRBD2,17,TGTGCCAGCAGTTTATTTTTCGGCGGGAGGGGGCCAGATACGCAGTATTTT,CASSLFFGGRGPDTQYF
TRBV30,-,TRBJ1-2,-,14,TGTGCCTGGCTGAACCGAGGCGGATTATATGGCTACACCTTC,CAWLNRGGLYGYTF
TRBV5-6,-,TRBJ1-3,TRBD1,17,TGTGCCAGCAGCATCCTACAGGGGAGTACAGCTGGAAACACCATATATTTT,CASSILQGSTAGNTIYF
TRBV4-1,once,TRBJ2-7,TRBD1,15,TGCGCCAGCAGCCTCCAACCGGGACAGTCCTACGAGCAGTACTTC,CASSLQPGQSYEQYF
TRBV24-1,-,TRBJ2-7,TRBD1,15,TGTGCCACCAGCGCCGGGACAGGATTAGTCTACGAGCAGTACTTC,CATSAGTGLVYEQYF
TRBV27,-,TRBJ1-2,TRBD1,15,TGTGCCAGCAGTTTTGGAGGGGGCTTGGACTATGGCTACACCTTC,CASSFGGGLDYGYTF
TRBV11-2,-,TRBJ1-1,-,13,TGTGCCAGCAGCCTCGGGAGGGTAGCTGAAGCTTTCTTT,CASSLGRVAEAFF
TRBV5-4,-,TRBJ1-1,-,14,TGTGCCAGCAGCTTGCGTGGGCGCAATAATGAAGCTTTCTTT,CASSLRGRNNEAFF
TRBV27,few,TRBJ1-2,-,14,TGTGCCAGCAGGCCCGCGGGGGGGGCGTTTGGCTACACCTTC,CASRPAGGAFGYTF
TRBV5-1,-,TRBJ1-1,-,14,TGCGCCAGCAGCCTCACAGTTTCGGACACTGAAGCTTTCTTT,CASSLTVSDTEAFF
TRBV5-1,-,TRBJ2-1,TRBD1,16,TGCGCCAGCAGCTTGGAACAGGGGGCGATTTACAATGAGCAGTTCTTC,CASSLEQGAIYNEQFF
TRBV6-6,-,TRBJ1-1,-,14,TGTGCCAGCAGCGCAGACAGATTGAACACTGAAGCTTTCTTT,CASSADRLNTEAFF
TRBV18,many,TRBJ2-7,-,12,TGTGCCAGCTCACGACAGAGCTACGAGCAGTACTTC,CASSRQSYEQYF
TRBV28,-,TRBJ2-4,-,15,TGTGCCAGCCTACAGGGAGGGGTGGCCAAAAACATTCAGTACTTC,CASLQGGVAKNIQYF
TRBV19,few,TRBJ1-2,-,13,TGTGCCAGTAGTAGGGCAGGGGACTATGGCTACACCTTC,CASSRAGDYGYTF
TRBV6-1,-,TRBJ1-2,-,11,TGTGCCAGCAGCTTCCAGGGTGGCTACACCTTC,CASSFQGGYTF
TRBV19,few,TRBJ1-1,-,12,TGTGCCAGTAGTGATTATCCAGGTGAAGCTTTCTTT,CASSDYPGEAFF
TRBV5-1,-,TRBJ2-7,TRBD1,17,TGCGCCAGCAGCTTTGGACAGGGGGCGTTTCTTGCGTACGAGCAGTACTTC,CASSFGQGAFLAYEQYF
TRBV20-1,-,TRBJ2-7,-,16,TGCAGTGCTAGTTCGGTTCGGGACTCCCTCAGGGACGAGCAGTACTTC,CSASSVRDSLRDEQYF
TRBV12-3/TRBV12-4,-,TRBJ1-3,-,13,TGTGCCAGCAGTGCCAGGGATAGAAACACCATATATTTT,CASSARDRNTIYF
TRBV3-1/TRBV3-2,-,TRBJ2-7,-,14,TGTGCCAGCAGCCCTTCTACGGACAGAGACGAGCAGTACTTC,CASSPSTDRDEQYF
TRBV15,-,TRBJ1-1,-,17,TGTGCCACCAGCAGAGTGAAGATAGGAGGATTTAACACTGAAGCTTTCTTT,CATSRVKIGGFNTEAFF
TRBV6-2/TRBV6-3,-,TRBJ2-5,-,14,TGTGCCAGCAGTTGGCAAACCCAGCGGGAGACCCAGTACTTC,CASSWQTQRETQYF
TRBV19,-,TRBJ2-6,-,13,TGTGCCAGTTTCCGTGCTGGGGCCAACGTCCTGACTTTC,CASFRAGANVLTF
TRBV5-1,-,TRBJ2-1,-,17,TGCGCCAGCAGCTTGGTTATATTGGGGAGCTCCTACAATGAGCAGTTCTTC,CASSLVILGSSYNEQFF
TRBV7-2,-,TRBJ2-1,TRBD2,14,TGTGCCAGCAGCTCCGGGACTAGAGGCAATGAGCAGTTCTTC,CASSSGTRGNEQFF
TRBV15,-,TRBJ1-2,-,13,TGTGCCACCAGCAGAGATGTGGGAGGGGGCTACACCTTC,CATSRDVGGGYTF
TRBV4-1,-,TRBJ1-2,-,15,TGCGCCAGCAGCCAAGAGGTGGCAGACAGTTATGGCTACACCTTC,CASSQEVADSYGYTF
TRBV2,-,TRBJ1-1,-,16,TGTGCCAGCAGTGAGGGCAGGCCCCCCCTGATCACTGAAGCTTTCTTT,CASSEGRPPLITEAFF
TRBV7-2,-,TRBJ2-5,-,14,TGTGCCAGCAGCTTAGCGGGGGGTTGGGAGACCCAGTACTTC,CASSLAGGWETQYF
TRBV30,-,TRBJ1-5,TRBD1,15,TGTGCCTGCCCCCGACAGGGGGATAGCAATCAGCCCCAGCATTTT,CACPRQGDSNQPQHF
TRBV7-2,-,TRBJ2-5,TRBD2,15,TGTGCCAGCAGCCCCTCGGGACTAGCGAGAGAGACCCAGTACTTC,CASSPSGLARETQYF
TRBV2,few,TRBJ1-3,TRBD1,16,TGTGCCAGCAGTGATCGGGCCAGGGGGCTCTCTAACACCATATATTTT,CASSDRARGLSNTIYF